The 9 T cell receptor beta chains listed next were all sequenced from one sample in a study of CD8 T cells in Susac syndrome. An amount of RNA that ranged from roughly 0.45 to 1 ug was reverse transcribed with random hexamers. TCRdb used MiXCR to reprocess the immunoSEQ multiplex PCR reads, holding one entry per CDR3 protein. This sample has some 120,000 distinct CDR3 sequences, with over 90% found just once. The sequencing sample was made of CD4+ T cells from PBMCs. These receptors were obtained from a human donor in good health.

The J gene is TRBJ2-7, the V gene TRBV4-1; D not certain. The CDR3 loop spans 13 amino acids. Germline CDR1 is MGHRA and CDR2 is YSYEKL. The V and J ends lost 0 bases and 4 bases respectively, with 7 bases between them. CDR3 sequence (DNA): TGCGCCAGCAGCCAAGAAAAAGGATACGAGCAGTACTTC. Its protein is CASSQEKGYEQYF.

V usage is TRBV30 and J usage is TRBJ1-4; D is ambiguous. Looked up from germline, CDR1 is GTSNPN and CDR2 is SVGIG (reference sequence). This CDR3 has 12 residues. Between the trimmed V and J ends, which lost 2 bases and 8 bases, there was a span of 9 bases. CDR3 in amino acids: CAWSIIGEKLFF. In DNA form, the CDR3 reads TGTGCCTGGAGTATAATAGGCGAAAAACTGTTTTTT.

The chain has TRBV19 and TRBJ1-2; D uncertain. CDR3 size: 10 residues. CDR1 and CDR2 from the germline V gene are LNHDA and SQIVND (reference sequence). Trimming removed 3 bases from V and 4 bases from J, with 0 bases in between. The CDR3 here is CASSIYGYTF. CDR3 coding DNA: TGTGCCAGTAGTATCTATGGCTACACCTTC.

CDR3 DNA: TGTGCCAGCAGCGCGGGACTCCTAGGCAGCTCTGGGGCCAACGTCCTGACTTTC. Translation: CASSAGLLGSSGANVLTF. This rearrangement joins TRBV3-1 to TRBJ2-6, with D possibly TRBD2 on 6 matching bases. Trimming removed 5 bases from V and 0 bases from J, with 17 bases in between. Germline V gene sequence: CDR1 LGHDT, CDR2 YNNKEL (reference sequence). The CDR3 runs 18 residues.

J is TRBJ2-3 and V is TRBV12-3 or TRBV12-4; 11 nucleotides line up with TRBD2. Trimming cost V 8 bases and J 5 bases; bases outside gene matches: 9. The CDR3 covers 15 residues. The CDR3 sequence is CASLTSGTIGDTQYF. The CDR3 DNA is TGTGCCAGCCTGACTAGCGGGACAATCGGAGATACGCAGTATTTT.

This clonotype was observed a single time. The chain couples TRBV12-3 or TRBV12-4 to TRBJ1-5, with D unclear. The CDR3 totals 13 residues. Trimming took off 5 bases at V and 7 bases at J, with 12 bases between the two ends. The DNA of the CDR3 is TGTGCCAGCAGTCTTGAGAGGGTCCAGCCCCAGCATTTT. It yields the protein CASSLERVQPQHF.

V and J are TRBV7-2 and TRBJ2-5; D possibly corresponds to TRBD2 (7 bases). The germline gives CDR1 SGHTA, CDR2 FQGNSA. The CDR3 has 14 residues. V lost 5 bases, J lost 5 bases, and 15 bases lay in between. The CDR3 loop reads CASSTGGAGETQYF. The CDR3 DNA follows: TGTGCCAGCAGCACGGGGGGCGCGGGGGAGACCCAGTACTTC.

V usage is TRBV20-1 and J usage is TRBJ2-1, with D perhaps given as TRBD1 or TRBD2 (7 bases each). Trimming shortened V by 3 bases and J by 10 bases, and 22 bases separated the two germline ends. This CDR3 is built from 15 residues. Germline loops: CDR1 DFQATT, CDR2 SNEGSKA (reference sequence). DNA for the CDR3: TGCAGTGCTAGGGGGAGTTTGCGGGAGACAGGGGAGCAGTTCTTC. This encodes CSARGSLRETGEQFF.

The chain joins TRBV29-1 to TRBJ2-7, with D perhaps matching TRBD2 (5 bases). Germline CDR1 reads SQVTM; CDR2 reads ANQGSEA. Trimming shortened V by 6 bases and J by 2 bases, and 17 bases separated the two germline ends. This CDR3 contains 14 residues. The CDR3 sequence is CSVYGPGSTYEQYF. The DNA of the CDR3 is TGCAGCGTATACGGTCCGGGGTCTACCTACGAGCAGTACTTC.